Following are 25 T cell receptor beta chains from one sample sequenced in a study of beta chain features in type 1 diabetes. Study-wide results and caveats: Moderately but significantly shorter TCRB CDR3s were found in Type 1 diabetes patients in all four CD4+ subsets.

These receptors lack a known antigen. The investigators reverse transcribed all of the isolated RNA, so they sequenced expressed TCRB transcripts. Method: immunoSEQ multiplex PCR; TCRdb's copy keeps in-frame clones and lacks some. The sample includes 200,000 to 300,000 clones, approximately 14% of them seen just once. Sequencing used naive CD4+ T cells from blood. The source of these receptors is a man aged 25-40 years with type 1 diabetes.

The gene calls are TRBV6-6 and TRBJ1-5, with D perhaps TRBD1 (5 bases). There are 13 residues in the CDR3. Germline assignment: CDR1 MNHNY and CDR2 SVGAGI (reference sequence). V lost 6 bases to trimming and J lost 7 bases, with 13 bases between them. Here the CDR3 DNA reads TGTGCCAGCAGCTCTCAGGGCGGCCAGCCCCAGCATTTT. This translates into CASSSQGGQPQHF.

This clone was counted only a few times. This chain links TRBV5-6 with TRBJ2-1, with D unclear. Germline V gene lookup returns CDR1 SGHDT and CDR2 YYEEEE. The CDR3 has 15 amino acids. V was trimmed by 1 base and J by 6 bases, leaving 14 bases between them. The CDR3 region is CASSLFVSRSNEQFF. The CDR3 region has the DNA TGTGCCAGCAGCTTGTTTGTTAGCCGTTCCAATGAGCAGTTCTTC.

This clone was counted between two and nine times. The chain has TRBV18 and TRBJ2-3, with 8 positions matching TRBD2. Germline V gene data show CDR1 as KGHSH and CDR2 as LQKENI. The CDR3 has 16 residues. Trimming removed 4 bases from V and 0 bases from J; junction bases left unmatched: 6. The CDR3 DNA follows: TGTGCCAGCTCACTGAATAGCGGGACAAGCACAGATACGCAGTATTTT. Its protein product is CASSLNSGTSTDTQYF. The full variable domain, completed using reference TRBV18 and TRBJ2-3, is NAGVMQNPRHLVRRRGQEARLRCSPMKGHSHVYWYRQLPEEGLKFMVYLQKENIIDESGMPKERFSAEFPKEGPSILRIQQVVRGDSAAYFCASSLNSGTSTDTQYFGPGTRLTVL.

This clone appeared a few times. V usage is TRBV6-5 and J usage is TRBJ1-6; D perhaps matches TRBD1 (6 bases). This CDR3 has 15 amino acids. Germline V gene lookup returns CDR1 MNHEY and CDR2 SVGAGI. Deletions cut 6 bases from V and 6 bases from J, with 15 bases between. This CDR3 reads CASSRAGAINSPLHF. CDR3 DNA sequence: TGTGCCAGCAGCCGGGCGGGGGCGATTAATTCACCCCTCCACTTT.

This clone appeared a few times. The DNA of the CDR3 is TGCAGCGTTGAAAGGGGGTTAGGGACGAACACTGAAGCTTTCTTT. Residues: CSVERGLGTNTEAFF. J is TRBJ1-1 and V is TRBV29-1; D perhaps matches TRBD1 (6 bases). The CDR3 runs to 15 residues. V lost 2 bases and J lost 1, with 14 bases in between. Germline CDR1 SQVTM, CDR2 ANQGSEA.

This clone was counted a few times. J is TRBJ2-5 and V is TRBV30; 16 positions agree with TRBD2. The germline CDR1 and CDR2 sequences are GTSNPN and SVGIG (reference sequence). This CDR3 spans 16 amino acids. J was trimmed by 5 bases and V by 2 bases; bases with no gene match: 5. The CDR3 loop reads CAWSPGLAGGMETQYF. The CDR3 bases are TGTGCCTGGAGTCCGGGACTAGCGGGAGGGATGGAGACCCAGTACTTC.

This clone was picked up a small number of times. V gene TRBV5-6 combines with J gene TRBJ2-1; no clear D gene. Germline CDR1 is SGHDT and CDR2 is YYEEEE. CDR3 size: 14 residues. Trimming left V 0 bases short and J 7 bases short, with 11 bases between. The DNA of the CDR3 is TGTGCCAGCAGCTTGGCCGGCGGATCTAATGAGCAGTTCTTC. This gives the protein CASSLAGGSNEQFF.

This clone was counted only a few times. CDR3 bases: TGTGCCAGCAGCCTTAGCCTCAACGCCCGGCGCGAGCAGTACTTC. Protein sequence: CASSLSLNARREQYF. This chain connects TRBV11-2 to TRBJ2-7; unclear D gene. The length of the CDR3 is 15 residues. V lost 5 bases, J lost 6 bases, and 20 bases lay in between. Germline values: CDR1 SGHAT, CDR2 FQNNGV.

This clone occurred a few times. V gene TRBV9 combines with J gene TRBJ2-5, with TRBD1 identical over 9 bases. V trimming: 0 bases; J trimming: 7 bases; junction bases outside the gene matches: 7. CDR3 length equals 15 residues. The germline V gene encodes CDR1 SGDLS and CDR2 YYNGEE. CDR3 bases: TGTGCCAGCAGCGTAGGCGGGACAGGGTATGGGACCCAGTACTTC. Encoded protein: CASSVGGTGYGTQYF. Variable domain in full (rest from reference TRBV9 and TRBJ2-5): DSGVTQTPKHLITATGQRVTLRCSPRSGDLSVYWYQQSLDQGLQFLIQYYNGEERAKGNILERFSAQQFPDLHSELNLSSLELGDSALYFCASSVGGTGYGTQYFGPGTRLLVL.

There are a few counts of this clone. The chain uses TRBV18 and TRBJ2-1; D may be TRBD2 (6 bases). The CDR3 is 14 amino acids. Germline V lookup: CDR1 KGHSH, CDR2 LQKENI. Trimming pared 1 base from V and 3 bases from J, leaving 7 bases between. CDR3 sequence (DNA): TGTGCCAGCTCACCACGGGAGGACTACAATGAGCAGTTCTTC. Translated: CASSPREDYNEQFF.

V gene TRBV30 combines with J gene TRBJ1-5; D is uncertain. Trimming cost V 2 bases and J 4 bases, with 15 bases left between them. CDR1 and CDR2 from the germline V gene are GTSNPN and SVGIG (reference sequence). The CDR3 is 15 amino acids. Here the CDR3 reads CAWSRGDLVNQPQHF. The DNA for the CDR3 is TGTGCCTGGAGTCGTGGAGACCTAGTTAATCAGCCCCAGCATTTT.

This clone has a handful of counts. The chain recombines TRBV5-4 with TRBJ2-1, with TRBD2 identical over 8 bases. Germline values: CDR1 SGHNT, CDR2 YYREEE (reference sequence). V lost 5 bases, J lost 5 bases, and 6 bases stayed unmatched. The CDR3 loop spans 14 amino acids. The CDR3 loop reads CASSTGTRDNEQFF. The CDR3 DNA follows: TGTGCCAGCAGTACCGGGACTAGAGACAATGAGCAGTTCTTC.

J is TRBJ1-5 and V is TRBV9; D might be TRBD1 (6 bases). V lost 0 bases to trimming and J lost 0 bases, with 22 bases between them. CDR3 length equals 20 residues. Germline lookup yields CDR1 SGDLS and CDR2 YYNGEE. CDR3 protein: CASSVVGTTGPSFSNQPQHF. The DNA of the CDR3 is TGTGCCAGCAGCGTAGTGGGGACCACAGGGCCCTCCTTTAGCAATCAGCCCCAGCATTTT.

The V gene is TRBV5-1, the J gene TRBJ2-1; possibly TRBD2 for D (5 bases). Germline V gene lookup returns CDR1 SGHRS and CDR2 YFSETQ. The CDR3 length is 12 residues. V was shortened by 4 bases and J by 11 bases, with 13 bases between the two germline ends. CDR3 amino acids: CASSLDDYQQFF. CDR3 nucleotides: TGCGCCAGCAGCCTTGACGACTATCAGCAGTTCTTC.

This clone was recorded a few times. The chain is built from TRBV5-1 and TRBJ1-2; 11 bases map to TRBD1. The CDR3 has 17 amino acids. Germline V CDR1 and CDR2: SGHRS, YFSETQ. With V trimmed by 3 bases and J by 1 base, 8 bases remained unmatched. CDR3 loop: CASSSTPGQGVNYGYTF. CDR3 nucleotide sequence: TGCGCCAGCAGCTCAACACCGGGACAGGGGGTTAACTATGGCTACACCTTC.

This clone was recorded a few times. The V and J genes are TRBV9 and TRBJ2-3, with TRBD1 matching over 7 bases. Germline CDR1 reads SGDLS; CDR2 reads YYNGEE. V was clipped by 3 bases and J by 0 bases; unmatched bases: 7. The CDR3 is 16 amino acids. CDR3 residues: CASSARDSQSTDTQYF. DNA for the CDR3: TGTGCCAGCAGCGCCCGGGACAGCCAAAGCACAGATACGCAGTATTTT.

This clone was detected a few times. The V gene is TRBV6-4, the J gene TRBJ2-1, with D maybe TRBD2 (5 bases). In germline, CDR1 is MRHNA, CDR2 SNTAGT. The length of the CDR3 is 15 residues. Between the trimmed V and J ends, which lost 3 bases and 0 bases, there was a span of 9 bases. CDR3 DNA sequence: TGTGCCAGCAGTGAGAATCGGGGCTCCTACAATGAGCAGTTCTTC. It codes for CASSENRGSYNEQFF.

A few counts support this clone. The CDR3 DNA sequence: TGTGCCAGCAGCTTAATACACAGCACAGATACGCAGTATTTT. Its translation: CASSLIHSTDTQYF. The chain uses TRBV7-2 and TRBJ2-3; the D is unclear. Germline V CDR1 and CDR2: SGHTA, FQGNSA. V was trimmed by 2 bases and J by 0 bases, leaving 6 bases between them. The CDR3 runs to 14 residues.

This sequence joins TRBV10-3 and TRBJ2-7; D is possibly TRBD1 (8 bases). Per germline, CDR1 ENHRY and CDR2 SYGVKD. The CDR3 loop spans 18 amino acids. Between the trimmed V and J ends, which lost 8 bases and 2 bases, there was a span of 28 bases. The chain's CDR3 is CAIGRSIDRGGEPYEQYF. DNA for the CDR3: TGTGCCATCGGCCGGAGCATCGACAGGGGAGGGGAACCCTACGAGCAGTACTTC.

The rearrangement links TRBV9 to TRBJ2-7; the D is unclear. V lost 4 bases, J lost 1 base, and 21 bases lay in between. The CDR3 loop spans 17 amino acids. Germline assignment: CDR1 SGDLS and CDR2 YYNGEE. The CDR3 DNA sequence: TGTGCCAGCAGCACCAGTGCAGGTCATACCCCTTCCTACGAGCAGTACTTC. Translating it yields CASSTSAGHTPSYEQYF.

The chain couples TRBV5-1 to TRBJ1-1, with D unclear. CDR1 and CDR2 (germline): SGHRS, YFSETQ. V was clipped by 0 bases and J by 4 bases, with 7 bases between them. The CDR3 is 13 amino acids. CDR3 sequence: CASSLGEGTEAFF. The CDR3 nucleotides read TGCGCCAGCAGCTTGGGTGAGGGCACTGAAGCTTTCTTT.

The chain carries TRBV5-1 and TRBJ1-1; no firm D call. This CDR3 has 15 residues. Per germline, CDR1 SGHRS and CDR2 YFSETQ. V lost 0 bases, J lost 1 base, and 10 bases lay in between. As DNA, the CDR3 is TGCGCCAGCAGCTTGGGGGCCCGAAAGAACACTGAAGCTTTCTTT. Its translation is CASSLGARKNTEAFF.

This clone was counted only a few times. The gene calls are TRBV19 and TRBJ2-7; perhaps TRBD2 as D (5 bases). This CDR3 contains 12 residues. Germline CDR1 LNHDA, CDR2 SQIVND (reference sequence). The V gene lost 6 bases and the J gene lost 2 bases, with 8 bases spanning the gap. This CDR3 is CASRGDTYEQYF. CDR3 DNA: TGTGCCAGTAGGGGAGATACCTACGAGCAGTACTTC.

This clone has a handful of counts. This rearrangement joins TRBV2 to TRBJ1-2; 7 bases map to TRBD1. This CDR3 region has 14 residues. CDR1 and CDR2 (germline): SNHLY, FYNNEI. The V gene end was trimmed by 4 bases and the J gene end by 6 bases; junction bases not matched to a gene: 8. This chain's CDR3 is CASSGQGVADGYTF. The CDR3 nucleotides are TGTGCCAGCAGTGGACAGGGCGTAGCCGATGGCTACACCTTC.

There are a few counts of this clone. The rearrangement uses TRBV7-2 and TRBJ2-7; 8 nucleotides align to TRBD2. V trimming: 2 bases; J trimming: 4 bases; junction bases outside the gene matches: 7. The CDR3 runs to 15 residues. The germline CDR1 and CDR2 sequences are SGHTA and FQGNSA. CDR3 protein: CASSLSGSGSYEQYF. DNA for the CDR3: TGTGCCAGCAGCTTATCTGGGAGCGGGAGTTACGAGCAGTACTTC.